Detailed here is one T cell receptor (beta chain). Its cognate antigen is unknown. Method: immunoSEQ multiplex PCR; TCRdb's copy keeps in-frame clones and lacks some. Of about 73,000 clones in the sample, 70% to 90% were seen once. This sample was taken from a study of OX40 agonist ivuxolimab in advanced cancers. As for the study in general: Therapy given before enrollment (anti-PD-1, anti-PD-L1 or anti-CTLA-4) was allowed, and 35% to 45% had some.

General study findings and limits: CD8+ T cells averaged more expanded clones than CD4+. Within 6 weeks, CD4+ and CD8+ blood T cells expanded clonally at 0.1 to 3.0 mg/kg.

The sequencing used CD4+ or CD8+ T cells sorted from blood, collected in a trial of the OX40 agonist ivuxolimab. The TCR was taken from an adult with an advanced solid tumor such as melanoma, head and neck, liver or kidney cancer.

CDR3: CASSQFVFREGTGELFF. Written as DNA, the CDR3 is TGCGCCAGCAGCCAATTTGTGTTTCGGGAGGGTACCGGGGAGCTGTTTTTT. This chain uses TRBV4-1 with TRBJ2-2; 8 bases line up with TRBD2. Germline CDR1 MGHRA, CDR2 YSYEKL. The V gene end was trimmed by 2 bases and the J gene end by 5 bases; junction bases not matched to a gene: 10. This CDR3 comprises 17 residues.